This TCR beta chain is from a study of beta chain features in type 1 diabetes. Note on this clone: Its antigen is not identified.

Germline values: CDR1 SNHLY, CDR2 FYNNEI. The CDR3 is 15 amino acids. Trimming removed 3 bases from V and 4 bases from J, with 14 bases in between. The study's findings and limits: Sequencing of cDNA might inflate the share of cells that strongly express TCR.

Reverse transcribing all isolated RNA meant expressed TCRB transcripts were sequenced. Clones were read by immunoSEQ multiplex PCR, and TCRdb kept only the in-frame ones, dropping some. The sample shows more than 300,000 clones, roughly 8% of them seen only once. Sequenced material: central memory CD4+ T cells from blood. The clonotype originates from a woman aged 18-29 years in good health. The chain employs TRBV2 and TRBJ2-3, with D perhaps matching TRBD2 (5 bases). This CDR3 reads CASSDRGAGSDTQYF. CDR3 nucleotides: TGTGCCAGCAGTGATCGGGGTGCCGGGTCAGATACGCAGTATTTT.